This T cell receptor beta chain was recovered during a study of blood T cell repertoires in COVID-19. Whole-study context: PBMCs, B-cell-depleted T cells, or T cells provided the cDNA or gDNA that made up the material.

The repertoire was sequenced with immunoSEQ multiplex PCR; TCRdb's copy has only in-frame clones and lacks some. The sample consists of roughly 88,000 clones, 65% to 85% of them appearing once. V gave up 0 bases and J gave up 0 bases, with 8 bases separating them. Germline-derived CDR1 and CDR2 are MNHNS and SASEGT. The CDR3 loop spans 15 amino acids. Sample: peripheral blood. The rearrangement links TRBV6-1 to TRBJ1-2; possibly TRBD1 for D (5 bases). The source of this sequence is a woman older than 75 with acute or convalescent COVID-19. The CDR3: CASSEATGPNYGYTF. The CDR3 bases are TGTGCCAGCAGTGAAGCTACAGGTCCTAACTATGGCTACACCTTC.